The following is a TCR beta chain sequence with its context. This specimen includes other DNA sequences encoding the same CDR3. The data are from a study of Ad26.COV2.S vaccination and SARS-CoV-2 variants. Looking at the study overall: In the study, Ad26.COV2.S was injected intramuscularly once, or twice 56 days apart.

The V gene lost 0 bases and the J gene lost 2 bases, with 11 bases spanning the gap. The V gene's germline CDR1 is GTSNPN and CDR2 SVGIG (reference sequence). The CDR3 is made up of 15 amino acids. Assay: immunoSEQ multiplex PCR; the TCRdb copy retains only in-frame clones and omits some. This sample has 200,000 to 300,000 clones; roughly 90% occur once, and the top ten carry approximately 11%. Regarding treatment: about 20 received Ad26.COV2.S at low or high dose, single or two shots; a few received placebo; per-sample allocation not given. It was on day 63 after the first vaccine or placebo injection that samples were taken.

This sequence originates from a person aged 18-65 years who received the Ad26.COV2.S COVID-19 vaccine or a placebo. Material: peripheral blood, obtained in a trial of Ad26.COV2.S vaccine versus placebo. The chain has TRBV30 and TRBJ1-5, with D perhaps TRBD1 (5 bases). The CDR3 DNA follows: TGTGCCTGGAGTGTACCCGGGGGTGGCAATCAGCCCCAGCATTTT. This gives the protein CAWSVPGGGNQPQHF.